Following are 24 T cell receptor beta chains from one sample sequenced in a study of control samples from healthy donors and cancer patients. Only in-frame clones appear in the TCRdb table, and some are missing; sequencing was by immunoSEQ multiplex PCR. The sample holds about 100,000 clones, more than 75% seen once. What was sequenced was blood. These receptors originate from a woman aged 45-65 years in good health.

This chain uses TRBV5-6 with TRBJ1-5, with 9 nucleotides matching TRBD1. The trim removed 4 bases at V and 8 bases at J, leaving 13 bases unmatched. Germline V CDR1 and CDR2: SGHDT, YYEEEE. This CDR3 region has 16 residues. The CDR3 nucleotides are TGTGCCAGCAGCCGCCAACCGGGACAGGGTTCGAAGCCCCAGCATTTT. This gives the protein CASSRQPGQGSKPQHF.

CDR3: CASSQADSPQFF. CDR3 sequence (DNA): TGTGCCAGCAGCCAAGCGGACTCTCCCCAGTTCTTC. The V call is TRBV3-1 (or the pseudogene TRBV3-2), the J call TRBJ2-1; a weak D match, TRBD2 (5 bases). This CDR3 has 12 residues. Trimming left V 1 base short and J 13 bases short, with 11 bases between. Germline CDR1 and CDR2: LGHDT and YNNKEL (reference sequence).

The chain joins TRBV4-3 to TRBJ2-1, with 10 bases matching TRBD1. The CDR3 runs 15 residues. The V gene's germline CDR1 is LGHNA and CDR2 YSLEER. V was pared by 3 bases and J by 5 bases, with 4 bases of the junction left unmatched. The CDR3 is CASSQAGTGDNEQFF. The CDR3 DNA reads TGCGCCAGCAGCCAGGCCGGGACAGGGGACAATGAGCAGTTCTTC.

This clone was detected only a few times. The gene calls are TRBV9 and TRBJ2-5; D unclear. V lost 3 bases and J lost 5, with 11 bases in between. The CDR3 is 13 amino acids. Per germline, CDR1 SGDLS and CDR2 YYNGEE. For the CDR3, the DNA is TGTGCCAGCAGCGACCCACCAAGGGAGACCCAGTACTTC. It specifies CASSDPPRETQYF. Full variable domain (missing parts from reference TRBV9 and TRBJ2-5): DSGVTQTPKHLITATGQRVTLRCSPRSGDLSVYWYQQSLDQGLQFLIQYYNGEERAKGNILERFSAQQFPDLHSELNLSSLELGDSALYFCASSDPPRETQYFGPGTRLLVL.

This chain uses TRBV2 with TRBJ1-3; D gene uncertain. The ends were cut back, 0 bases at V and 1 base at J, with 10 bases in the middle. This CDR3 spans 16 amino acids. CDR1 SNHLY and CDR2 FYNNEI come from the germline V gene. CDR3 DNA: TGTGCCAGCAGTGAAGCGATGACGGCGTCTGGAAACACCATATATTTT. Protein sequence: CASSEAMTASGNTIYF.

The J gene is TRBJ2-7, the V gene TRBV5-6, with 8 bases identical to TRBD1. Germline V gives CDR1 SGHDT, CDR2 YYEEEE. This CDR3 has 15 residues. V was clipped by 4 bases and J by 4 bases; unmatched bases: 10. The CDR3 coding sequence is TGTGCCAGCAGCCGACCCAGGGGGCGAGGGTACGAGCAGTACGTC. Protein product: CASSRPRGRGYEQYV.

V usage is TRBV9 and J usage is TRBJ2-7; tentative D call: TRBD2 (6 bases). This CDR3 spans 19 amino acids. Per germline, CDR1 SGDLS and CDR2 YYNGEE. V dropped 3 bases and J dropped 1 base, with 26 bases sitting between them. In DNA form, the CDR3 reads TGTGCCAGCAGCGGTCCGGTTGGGATGGTTAGCGGTAATTCCTACGAGCAGTACGTC. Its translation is CASSGPVGMVSGNSYEQYV.

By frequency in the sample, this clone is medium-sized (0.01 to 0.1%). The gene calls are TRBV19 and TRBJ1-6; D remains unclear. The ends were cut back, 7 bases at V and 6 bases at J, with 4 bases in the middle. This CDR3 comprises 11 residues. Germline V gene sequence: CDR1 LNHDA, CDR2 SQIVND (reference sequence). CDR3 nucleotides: TGTGCCAGTATCATTAATTCACCCCTCCACTTT. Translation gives CASIINSPLHF.

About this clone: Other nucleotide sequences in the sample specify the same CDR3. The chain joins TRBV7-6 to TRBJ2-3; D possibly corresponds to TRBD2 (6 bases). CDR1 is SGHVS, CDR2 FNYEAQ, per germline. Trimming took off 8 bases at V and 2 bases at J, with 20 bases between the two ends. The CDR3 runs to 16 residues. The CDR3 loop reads CASSLGPRGNTDTQYF. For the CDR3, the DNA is TGTGCCAGCTCATTAGGCCCCCGGGGGAACACAGATACGCAGTATTTT.

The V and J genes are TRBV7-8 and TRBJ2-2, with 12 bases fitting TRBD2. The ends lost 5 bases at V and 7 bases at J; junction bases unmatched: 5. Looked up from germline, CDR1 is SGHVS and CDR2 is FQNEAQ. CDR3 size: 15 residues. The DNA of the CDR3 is TGTGCCAGCAGCCCTCGGACTAGCGGGATCGGGGAGCTGTTTTTT. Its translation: CASSPRTSGIGELFF.

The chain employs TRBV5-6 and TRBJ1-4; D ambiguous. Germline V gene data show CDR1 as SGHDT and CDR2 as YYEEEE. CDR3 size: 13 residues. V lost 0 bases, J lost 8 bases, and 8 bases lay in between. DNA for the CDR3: TGTGCCAGCAGCTTGGGAGGGCAGGAAAAACTGTTTTTT. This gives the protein CASSLGGQEKLFF.

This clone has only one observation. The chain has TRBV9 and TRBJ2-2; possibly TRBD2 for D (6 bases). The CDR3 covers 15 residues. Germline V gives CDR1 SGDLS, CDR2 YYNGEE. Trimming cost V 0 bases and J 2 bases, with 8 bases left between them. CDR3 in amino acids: CASSVVGGNTGELFF. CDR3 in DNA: TGTGCCAGCAGCGTAGTGGGAGGAAACACCGGGGAGCTGTTTTTT.

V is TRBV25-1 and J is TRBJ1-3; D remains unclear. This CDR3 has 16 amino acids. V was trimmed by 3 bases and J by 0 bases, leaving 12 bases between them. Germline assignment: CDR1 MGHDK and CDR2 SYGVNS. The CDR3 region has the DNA TGTGCCAGCAGTGATCCGGCAGGCAACTCTGGAAACACCATATATTTT. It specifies CASSDPAGNSGNTIYF.

As DNA, the CDR3 is TGCAGCGTTGAAACTTTGAGGACCGAGTTCTTC. Its translation: CSVETLRTEFF. V usage is TRBV29-1 and J usage is TRBJ2-1; D unresolved. The V and J ends lost 2 bases and 14 bases respectively, with 13 bases between them. CDR3 size: 11 residues. In germline, CDR1 is SQVTM, CDR2 ANQGSEA.

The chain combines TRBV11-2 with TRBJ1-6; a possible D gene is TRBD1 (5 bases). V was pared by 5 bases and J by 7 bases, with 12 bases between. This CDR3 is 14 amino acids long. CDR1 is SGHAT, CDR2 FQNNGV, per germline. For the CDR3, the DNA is TGTGCCAGCAGCCGGGACCGCTGGAATTCACCCCTCCACTTT. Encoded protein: CASSRDRWNSPLHF.

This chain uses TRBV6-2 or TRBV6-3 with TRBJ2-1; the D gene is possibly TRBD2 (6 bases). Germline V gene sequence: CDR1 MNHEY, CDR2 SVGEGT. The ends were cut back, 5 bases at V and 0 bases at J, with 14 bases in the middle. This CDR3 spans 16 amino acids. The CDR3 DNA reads TGTGCCAGCAGTGTGGAGAGGACTACCTCCTACAATGAGCAGTTCTTC. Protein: CASSVERTTSYNEQFF.

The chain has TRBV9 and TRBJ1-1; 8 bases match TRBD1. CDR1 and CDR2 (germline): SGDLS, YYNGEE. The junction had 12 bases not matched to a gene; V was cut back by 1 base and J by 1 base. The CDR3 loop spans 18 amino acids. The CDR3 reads CASSVSTLEQGGNTEAFF. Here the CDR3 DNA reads TGTGCCAGCAGCGTATCCACCCTTGAACAGGGGGGGAACACTGAAGCTTTCTTT.

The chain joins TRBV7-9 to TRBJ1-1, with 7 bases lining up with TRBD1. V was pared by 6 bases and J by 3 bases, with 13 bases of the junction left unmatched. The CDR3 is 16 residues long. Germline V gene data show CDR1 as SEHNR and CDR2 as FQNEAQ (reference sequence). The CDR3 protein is CASRGRMGQSHTEAFF. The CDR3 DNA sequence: TGTGCCAGCAGGGGTAGGATGGGACAGAGTCACACTGAAGCTTTCTTT. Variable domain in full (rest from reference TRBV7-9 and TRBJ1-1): DTGVSQNPRHKITKRGQNVTFRCDPISEHNRLYWYRQTLGQGPEFLTYFQNEAQLEKSRLLSDRFSAERPKGSFSTLEIQRTEQGDSAMYLCASRGRMGQSHTEAFFGQGTRLTVV.

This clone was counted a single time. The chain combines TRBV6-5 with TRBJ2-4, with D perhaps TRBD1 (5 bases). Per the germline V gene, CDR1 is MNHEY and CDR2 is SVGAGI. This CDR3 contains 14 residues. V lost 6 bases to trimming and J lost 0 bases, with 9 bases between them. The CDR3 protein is CASRRQLAKNIQYF. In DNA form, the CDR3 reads TGTGCCAGCAGGAGACAGTTAGCCAAAAACATTCAGTACTTC.

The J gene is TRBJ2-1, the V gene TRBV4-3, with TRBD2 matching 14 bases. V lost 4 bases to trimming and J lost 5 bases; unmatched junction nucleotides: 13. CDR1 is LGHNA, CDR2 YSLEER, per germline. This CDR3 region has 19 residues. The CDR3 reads CASSLQTSGRGYYNNEQFF. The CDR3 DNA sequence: TGCGCCAGCAGCCTTCAGACTAGCGGGAGGGGTTACTACAACAATGAGCAGTTCTTC.

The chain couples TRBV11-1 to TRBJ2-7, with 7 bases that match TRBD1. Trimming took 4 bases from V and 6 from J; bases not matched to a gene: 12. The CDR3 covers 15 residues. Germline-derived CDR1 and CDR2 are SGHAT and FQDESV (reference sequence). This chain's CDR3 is CASSSRGTDSVEQYF. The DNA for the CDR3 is TGTGCCAGCAGCTCCAGGGGGACGGACTCAGTCGAGCAGTACTTC.

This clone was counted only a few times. In DNA, the CDR3 is TGTGCCATCAGTGAGCGGGAGCATAACACTGAAGCTTTCTTT. The encoded protein is CAISEREHNTEAFF. V and J are TRBV10-3 and TRBJ1-1; D call uncertain. With 2 bases removed from V and 2 bases from J, the gap between germline ends came to 9 bases. CDR1 and CDR2 from the germline V gene are ENHRY and SYGVKD. The CDR3 runs to 14 residues.

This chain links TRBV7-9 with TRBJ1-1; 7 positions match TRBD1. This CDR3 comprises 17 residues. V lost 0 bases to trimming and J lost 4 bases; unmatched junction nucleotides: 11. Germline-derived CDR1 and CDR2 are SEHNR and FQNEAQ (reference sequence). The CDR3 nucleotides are TGTGCCAGCAGCTTAGCGGGTTCATCAGGGGGTGGCACTGAAGCTTTCTTT. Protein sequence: CASSLAGSSGGGTEAFF. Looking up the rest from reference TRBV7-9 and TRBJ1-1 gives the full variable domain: DTGVSQNPRHKITKRGQNVTFRCDPISEHNRLYWYRQTLGQGPEFLTYFQNEAQLEKSRLLSDRFSAERPKGSFSTLEIQRTEQGDSAMYLCASSLAGSSGGGTEAFFGQGTRLTVV.

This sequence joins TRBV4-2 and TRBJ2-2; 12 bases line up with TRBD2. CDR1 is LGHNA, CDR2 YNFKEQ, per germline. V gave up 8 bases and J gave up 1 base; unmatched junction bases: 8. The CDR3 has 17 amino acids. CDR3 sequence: CASGLAGGPMNTGELFF. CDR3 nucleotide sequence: TGTGCCAGCGGGCTAGCGGGGGGGCCTATGAACACCGGGGAGCTGTTTTTT.